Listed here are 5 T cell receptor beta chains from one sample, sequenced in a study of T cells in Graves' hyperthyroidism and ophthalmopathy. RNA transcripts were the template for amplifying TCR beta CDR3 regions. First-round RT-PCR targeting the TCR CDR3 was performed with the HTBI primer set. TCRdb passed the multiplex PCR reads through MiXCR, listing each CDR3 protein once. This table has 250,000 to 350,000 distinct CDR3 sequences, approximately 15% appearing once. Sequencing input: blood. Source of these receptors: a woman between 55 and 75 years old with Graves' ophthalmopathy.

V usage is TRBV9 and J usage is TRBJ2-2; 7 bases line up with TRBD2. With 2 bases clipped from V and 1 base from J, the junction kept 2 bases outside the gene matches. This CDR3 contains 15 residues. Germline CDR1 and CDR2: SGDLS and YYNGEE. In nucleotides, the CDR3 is TGTGCCAGCAGCGTGGGCGGGGGGAACACCGGGGAGCTGTTTTTT. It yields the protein CASSVGGGNTGELFF.

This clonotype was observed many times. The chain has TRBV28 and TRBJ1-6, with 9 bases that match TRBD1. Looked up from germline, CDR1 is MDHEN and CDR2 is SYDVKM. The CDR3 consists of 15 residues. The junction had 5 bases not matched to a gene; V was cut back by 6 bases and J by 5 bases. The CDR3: CASSLGQGDNSPLHF. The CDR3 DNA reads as TGTGCCAGCAGCTTGGGACAGGGAGATAATTCACCCCTCCACTTT.

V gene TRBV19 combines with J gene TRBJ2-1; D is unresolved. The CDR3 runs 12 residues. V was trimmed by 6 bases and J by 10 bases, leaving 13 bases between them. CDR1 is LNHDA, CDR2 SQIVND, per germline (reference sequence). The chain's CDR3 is CASSQRQSEQFF. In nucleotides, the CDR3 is TGTGCCAGTAGCCAAAGACAATCAGAGCAGTTCTTC.

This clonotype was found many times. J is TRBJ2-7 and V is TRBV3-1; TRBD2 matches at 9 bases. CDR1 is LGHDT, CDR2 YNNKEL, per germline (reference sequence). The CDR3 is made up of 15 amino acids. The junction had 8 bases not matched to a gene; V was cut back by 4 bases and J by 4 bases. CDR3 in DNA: TGTGCCAGCAGCCCGACTCTAGCGGGGATTTACGAGCAGTACTTC. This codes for CASSPTLAGIYEQYF.

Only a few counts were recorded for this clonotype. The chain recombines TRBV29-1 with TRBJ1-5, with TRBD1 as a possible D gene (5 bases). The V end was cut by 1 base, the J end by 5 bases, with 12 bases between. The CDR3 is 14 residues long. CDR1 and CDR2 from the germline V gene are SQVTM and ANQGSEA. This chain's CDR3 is CSVEGQGLDQPQHF. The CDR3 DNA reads TGCAGCGTTGAAGGGCAGGGTTTGGATCAGCCCCAGCATTTT. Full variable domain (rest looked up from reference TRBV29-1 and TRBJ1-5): SAVISQKPSRDICQRGTSLTIQCQVDSQVTMMFWYRQQPGQSLTLIATANQGSEATYESGFVIDKFPISRPNLTFSTLTVSNMSPEDSSIYLCSVEGQGLDQPQHFGDGTRLSIL.